This T cell receptor beta chain is drawn from a study of radiotherapy plus CTLA-4 blockade in lung cancer. Study information: Disease control was present in roughly a third of patients, and objective responses in approximately 19%. Overall study results and limits: In blood, TCR clones derived from the tumor expanded after radiotherapy plus ipilimumab. Per reports, early blood T cell clone dynamics, plus interferon-beta, forecast response most strongly.

Using immunoSEQ multiplex PCR, the repertoire was profiled, and TCRdb retains in-frame clones only, with some absent. The sample holds about 60,000 clones, around 80% seen once. Lung cancer patients with chemo-refractory metastatic non-small-cell disease were given focal radiation plus CTLA-4 blockade with ipilimumab. Germline loops: CDR1 SGHTA, CDR2 FQGNSA. After removal of 5 bases from V and 4 bases from J, the junction contained 4 bases not matched to a gene. This CDR3 contains 15 residues. About this clone: Its target is unknown.

Specimen: peripheral blood, collected from a patient treated with radiotherapy plus ipilimumab. The receptor was isolated from a human donor with non-small cell lung cancer who had a partial response to radiotherapy plus ipilimumab. This chain links TRBV7-2 with TRBJ2-2, with 10 bases fitting TRBD2. The CDR3 DNA reads TGTGCCAGCAGCCCTAGCGGGGGTCCCACCGGGGAGCTGTTTTTT. Protein: CASSPSGGPTGELFF.